Shown below are 25 T cell receptor beta chains from a single sample sequenced in a study of PD-L1 blockade in urothelial cancer. This table comes from immunoSEQ multiplex PCR, and its TCRdb copy is limited to in-frame clones, with some not included. The sample includes 130,000 or so clones, roughly 80% of them seen just once. Noted time point: pretreatment peripheral blood. The source material was PBMCs, sampled around atezolizumab (anti-PD-L1) treatment. The origin of the receptors is a man in his fifties with urothelial cancer.

The chain combines TRBV4-1 with TRBJ2-1; 8 bases agree with TRBD2. J lost 3 bases, V lost 5 bases, and 6 bases had no gene match. Germline CDR1 and CDR2: MGHRA and YSYEKL. The CDR3 is made up of 15 amino acids. CDR3 DNA sequence: TGCGCCAGCAGCTCTCGGGAGGGCCGCTACAATGAGCAGTTCTTC. Translation gives CASSSREGRYNEQFF.

This chain joins TRBV28 and TRBJ2-5, with 14 bases identical to TRBD2. The CDR3 contains 15 residues. V was clipped by 8 bases and J by 7 bases; unmatched bases: 9. Germline V CDR1 and CDR2: MDHEN, SYDVKM. CDR3 in amino acids: CASHPGTSGSPTQYF. Written as DNA, the CDR3 is TGTGCCAGCCATCCGGGGACTAGCGGGAGTCCGACCCAGTACTTC.

The chain uses TRBV5-8 and TRBJ1-4; the D gene is possibly TRBD1 (6 bases). The CDR3 extends over 18 amino acids. Germline V gene data show CDR1 as SGHTS and CDR2 as YDEGEE. The ends were cut back, 6 bases at V and 6 bases at J, with 27 bases in the middle. The CDR3 DNA sequence: TGTGCCAGCACCCCAAAGGTGGCAGGGGAAGTTAAATATGAAAAACTGTTTTTT. This translates into CASTPKVAGEVKYEKLFF. The full variable domain, with the rest looked up from reference TRBV5-8 and TRBJ1-4, is EAGVTQSPTHLIKTRGQQATLRCSPISGHTSVYWYQQALGLGLQFLLWYDEGEERNRGNFPPRFSGRQFPNYSSELNVNALELEDSALYLCASTPKVAGEVKYEKLFFGSGTQLSVL.

The chain is built from TRBV11-2 and TRBJ1-4; D is undetermined. Between the trimmed V and J ends, which lost 5 bases and 8 bases, there was a span of 15 bases. This CDR3 spans 14 amino acids. Germline-derived CDR1 and CDR2 are SGHAT and FQNNGV. Here the CDR3 DNA reads TGTGCCAGCAGCGCCCAGACACATGCGGAAAAACTGTTTTTT. Protein sequence: CASSAQTHAEKLFF. The whole variable domain, remainder taken from reference TRBV11-2 and TRBJ1-4, is EAGVAQSPRYKIIEKRQSVAFWCNPISGHATLYWYQQILGQGPKLLIQFQNNGVVDDSQLPKDRFSAERLKGVDSTLKIQPAKLEDSAVYLCASSAQTHAEKLFFGSGTQLSVL.

The V call is TRBV10-3, the J call TRBJ2-7; D perhaps matches TRBD2 (6 bases). Germline CDR1 reads ENHRY; CDR2 reads SYGVKD. The V end lost 3 bases, the J end lost 0 bases, and 12 bases lay between the germline ends. This CDR3 region has 15 residues. The CDR3 DNA is TGTGCCATCAGTGAAGGAGGGGCCAGCTCCTACGAGCAGTACTTC. Translating gives CAISEGGASSYEQYF.

V and J are TRBV9 and TRBJ1-1; tentative D call: TRBD1 (5 bases). V shed 3 bases and J shed 4 bases, with 13 bases lying between them. This CDR3 is built from 14 residues. Germline assignment: CDR1 SGDLS and CDR2 YYNGEE. The CDR3 loop reads CASSAPGQITEAFF. The CDR3 nucleotides read TGTGCCAGCAGCGCCCCCGGACAAATCACTGAAGCTTTCTTT.

The V call is TRBV9, the J call TRBJ2-3, with D possibly TRBD1 on 5 matching bases. The CDR3 length is 14 residues. V was clipped by 1 base and J by 3 bases, with 9 bases between them. In germline, CDR1 is SGDLS, CDR2 YYNGEE. The CDR3 protein is CASSVSGLTDTQYF. The CDR3 nucleotides read TGTGCCAGCAGCGTATCAGGGCTAACAGATACGCAGTATTTT.

V and J are TRBV5-4 and TRBJ2-7; 8 bases are shared with TRBD1. The V gene end was trimmed by 4 bases and the J gene end by 4 bases; junction bases not matched to a gene: 10. Germline CDR1 and CDR2: SGHNT and YYREEE (reference sequence). The CDR3 length is 15 residues. CDR3 DNA sequence: TGTGCCAGCAGCAGGATGGACAGGGCAAGGTACGAGCAGTACTTC. Residues: CASSRMDRARYEQYF.

This clone was seen only once. The chain's CDR3 is CASSKAREQGCRETQYF. The CDR3 DNA reads as TGTGCCAGCAGCAAAGCTCGGGAACAGGGTTGTAGGGAGACCCAGTACTTC. The rearrangement joins TRBV21-1 to TRBJ2-5; TRBD1, the D gene given by the table, was not confirmed from the DNA. TRBV21-1 has pseudogene status. The CDR3 runs to 17 residues.

This clone was observed many times. The chain recombines TRBV27 with TRBJ1-1; a weak D match, TRBD1 (6 bases). Germline V lookup: CDR1 MNHEY, CDR2 SMNVEV (reference sequence). The V and J ends lost 6 bases and 0 bases respectively, with 14 bases between them. The CDR3 sequence is 15 residues long. In DNA form, the CDR3 reads TGTGCCAGCAGCAACGGACAGCCCATGAACACTGAAGCTTTCTTT. Encoded protein: CASSNGQPMNTEAFF.

The chain links TRBV5-1 to TRBJ2-7; TRBD2 matches 8 bases. The length of the CDR3 is 18 residues. Germline V CDR1 and CDR2: SGHRS, YFSETQ. The V gene end was trimmed by 3 bases and the J gene end by 4 bases; junction bases not matched to a gene: 18. The CDR3 DNA is TGCGCCAGCAGCTACCTCGCGGGAAGCGGGAGATGGGGTTACGAGCAGTACTTC. Its protein is CASSYLAGSGRWGYEQYF.

The chain couples TRBV9 to TRBJ2-3, with TRBD2 identical over 7 bases. The trim removed 2 bases at V and 2 bases at J, leaving 8 bases unmatched. CDR3 length equals 16 residues. The germline V gene encodes CDR1 SGDLS and CDR2 YYNGEE. CDR3 in DNA: TGTGCCAGCAGCGTGACCGGGACTACTCACACAGATACGCAGTATTTT. Protein: CASSVTGTTHTDTQYF.

The chain links TRBV9 to TRBJ1-2; the D gene is possibly TRBD1 (6 bases). Germline loops: CDR1 SGDLS, CDR2 YYNGEE. Trimming stripped 4 bases from V and 8 bases from J, with 21 bases between. This CDR3 has 15 residues. CDR3 DNA: TGTGCCAGCAGCTCGAATCCCGCAGGGGCAGTGGGCTACACCTTC. Translating it yields CASSSNPAGAVGYTF.

The CDR3 spells CASSARTSGQETQYF. The CDR3 DNA reads as TGTGCCAGCAGCGCGAGGACTAGCGGACAAGAGACCCAGTACTTC. The V gene is TRBV11-3, the J gene TRBJ2-5; TRBD2 aligns across 10 bases. This CDR3 region has 15 residues. Germline lookup yields CDR1 SGHNT and CDR2 YENEEA. V lost 5 bases and J lost 2; bases outside the gene matches: 5. The full variable domain, in which reference TRBV11-3 and TRBJ2-5 provide the parts outside the CDR3, is EAGVVQSPRYKIIEKKQPVAFWCNPISGHNTLYWYLQNLGQGPELLIRYENEEAVDDSQLPKDRFSAERLKGVDSTLKIQPAELGDSAVYLCASSARTSGQETQYFGPGTRLLVL.

The rearrangement links TRBV5-6 to TRBJ2-2; D gene ambiguous. Germline V gene sequence: CDR1 SGHDT, CDR2 YYEEEE. The CDR3 consists of 12 residues. V was pared by 0 bases and J by 7 bases, with 4 bases between. This CDR3 reads CASSLVIGELFF. The CDR3 DNA reads TGTGCCAGCAGCTTGGTAATCGGGGAGCTGTTTTTT.

The chain links TRBV27 to TRBJ1-6; D not certain. Germline CDR1 reads MNHEY; CDR2 reads SMNVEV (reference sequence). The CDR3 has 17 residues. The ends were cut back, 0 bases at V and 6 bases at J, with 15 bases in the middle. The CDR3 DNA follows: TGTGCCAGCAGTTTATCCCCCGTCCGGTTGCTTAATTCACCCCTCCACTTT. The encoded protein is CASSLSPVRLLNSPLHF.

This chain connects TRBV5-4 to TRBJ1-1; 9 bases align to TRBD1. This CDR3 region has 16 residues. V was pared by 4 bases and J by 4 bases, with 11 bases of the junction left unmatched. Germline CDR1 reads SGHNT; CDR2 reads YYREEE (reference sequence). CDR3 in DNA: TGTGCCAGCAGCCCCCGACCCACGACAGGGGGCACTGAAGCTTTCTTT. This sequence encodes CASSPRPTTGGTEAFF.

The V gene is TRBV19, the J gene TRBJ2-3, with TRBD2 identical over 9 bases. V shed 1 base and J 4 bases; nucleotides not matched to a gene: 3. CDR3 length: 15 amino acids. CDR1 and CDR2 (germline): LNHDA, SQIVND (reference sequence). CDR3 in amino acids: CASSIGLAGPDTQYF. The CDR3 nucleotides are TGTGCCAGTAGTATAGGGCTAGCGGGACCAGATACGCAGTATTTT.

J is TRBJ1-5 and V is TRBV27; D might be TRBD1 (6 bases). Per the germline V gene, CDR1 is MNHEY and CDR2 is SMNVEV (reference sequence). CDR3 length equals 15 residues. The V end was cut by 6 bases, the J end by 3 bases, with 15 bases between. This chain's CDR3 is CASRELGQFNQPQHF. CDR3 coding DNA: TGTGCCAGCAGGGAGCTAGGACAGTTCAATCAGCCCCAGCATTTT.

The chain is built from TRBV18 and TRBJ1-6; 9 positions match TRBD1. CDR3 length equals 16 residues. Trimming removed 4 bases from V and 11 bases from J; junction bases left unmatched: 12. Germline V gene data show CDR1 as KGHSH and CDR2 as LQKENI. CDR3 loop: CASSRSGTGQSTPLHF. The CDR3 region has the DNA TGTGCCAGCTCACGCTCCGGGACAGGGCAATCGACACCCCTCCACTTT. Together with reference TRBV18 and TRBJ1-6, the CDR3 gives the full variable domain: NAGVMQNPRHLVRRRGQEARLRCSPMKGHSHVYWYRQLPEEGLKFMVYLQKENIIDESGMPKERFSAEFPKEGPSILRIQQVVRGDSAAYFCASSRSGTGQSTPLHFGNGTRLTVT.

This clone was observed a few times. The chain links TRBV6-1 to TRBJ2-3, with TRBD2 matching over 11 bases. CDR3 length: 17 amino acids. Germline V CDR1 and CDR2: MNHNS, SASEGT. V lost 3 bases to trimming and J lost 4 bases; unmatched junction nucleotides: 9. The CDR3 bases are TGTGCCAGCAGTGATAGCGGGAGGGCTAAGGGAGCAGATACGCAGTATTTT. Its protein is CASSDSGRAKGADTQYF.

The genes are TRBV9 and TRBJ2-1; the match to TRBD2 covers 9 bases. The CDR3 has 16 amino acids. Germline assignment: CDR1 SGDLS and CDR2 YYNGEE. With 0 bases clipped from V and 6 bases from J, the junction kept 7 bases outside the gene matches. This CDR3 is CASSVEFSGGSNEQFF. CDR3 DNA: TGTGCCAGCAGCGTAGAGTTTAGCGGGGGTAGCAATGAGCAGTTCTTC.

The V gene is TRBV6-6, the J gene TRBJ2-1; 9 bases align to TRBD2. V trimming: 6 bases; J trimming: 6 bases; junction bases outside the gene matches: 12. The CDR3 has 16 residues. Germline assignment: CDR1 MNHNY and CDR2 SVGAGI (reference sequence). The CDR3 here is CASRWGGGRDPNEQFF. The CDR3 DNA reads TGTGCCAGCAGGTGGGGCGGCGGGAGGGACCCCAATGAGCAGTTCTTC.

The chain employs TRBV6-5 and TRBJ1-2; 9 bases fit TRBD1. The germline CDR1 and CDR2 sequences are MNHEY and SVGAGI. This CDR3 is 14 amino acids long. Losses at the gene ends were 6 bases for V and 6 bases for J; bases not matched to a gene: 8. CDR3 in amino acids: CASRKNRGLDGYTF. The CDR3 nucleotides read TGTGCCAGCAGAAAAAACAGGGGGCTCGATGGCTACACCTTC.

The chain joins TRBV7-9 to TRBJ1-1; D is uncertain. V was clipped by 1 base and J by 5 bases, with 11 bases between them. This CDR3 is 14 amino acids long. Germline CDR1 reads SEHNR; CDR2 reads FQNEAQ (reference sequence). The CDR3, as DNA: TGTGCCAGCAGCTTAGATGCAGCGTCGACTGAAGCTTTCTTT. This sequence encodes CASSLDAASTEAFF.